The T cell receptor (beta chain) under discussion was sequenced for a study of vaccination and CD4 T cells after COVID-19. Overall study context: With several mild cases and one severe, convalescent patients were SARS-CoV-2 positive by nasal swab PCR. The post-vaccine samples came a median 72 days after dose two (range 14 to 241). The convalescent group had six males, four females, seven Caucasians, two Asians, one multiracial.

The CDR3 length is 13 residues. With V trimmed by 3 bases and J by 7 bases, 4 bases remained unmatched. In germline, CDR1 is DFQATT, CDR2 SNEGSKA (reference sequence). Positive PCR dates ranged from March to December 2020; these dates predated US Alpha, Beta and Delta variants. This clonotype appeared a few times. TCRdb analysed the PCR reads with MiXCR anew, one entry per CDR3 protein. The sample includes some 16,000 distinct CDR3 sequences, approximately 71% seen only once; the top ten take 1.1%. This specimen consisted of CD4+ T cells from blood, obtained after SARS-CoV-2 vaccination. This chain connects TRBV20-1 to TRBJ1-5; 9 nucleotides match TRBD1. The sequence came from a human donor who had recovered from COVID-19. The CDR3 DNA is TGCAGTGCTAGGGGACAGGGCGGGCAGCCCCAGCATTTT. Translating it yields CSARGQGGQPQHF.